The 3 T cell receptor beta chains in this list originate from one sample, sequenced in a study of OX40 agonist ivuxolimab in advanced cancers. The table came from immunoSEQ multiplex PCR; TCRdb's copy has only in-frame clones and leaves some out. Of 39,000 or so clones in the sample, about 83% are singletons; the top ten hold about a third. This sample comprised CD4+ or CD8+ T cells sorted from blood, obtained in a trial of the OX40 agonist ivuxolimab. The receptors were sampled from an adult with an advanced solid tumor such as melanoma, head and neck, liver or kidney cancer.

The chain is built from TRBV4-2 and TRBJ2-7, with D possibly called TRBD1 or TRBD2 (7 bases each). V dropped 5 bases and J dropped 3 bases, with 17 bases sitting between them. This CDR3 is 15 amino acids long. Germline lookup yields CDR1 LGHNA and CDR2 YNFKEQ. CDR3 DNA: TGTGCCAGCAGCTCGGCGGGGGCAGGGGGCTACGAGCAGTACTTC. This translates into CASSSAGAGGYEQYF.

The sample holds one count of this clone. The CDR3 sequence: CASSVSGWGTGELFF. The CDR3 DNA is TGTGCCAGCAGCGTGTCAGGGTGGGGGACCGGGGAGCTGTTTTTT. This chain joins TRBV9 and TRBJ2-2; TRBD1 or TRBD2 may be the D gene (5 bases each). The germline V gene has CDR1 SGDLS and CDR2 YYNGEE. V shed 2 bases and J shed 5 bases, with 13 bases lying between them. The CDR3 loop spans 15 amino acids.

The chain recombines TRBV4-1 with TRBJ2-4; tentatively, D is TRBD1 or TRBD2 (5 bases each). In germline, CDR1 is MGHRA, CDR2 YSYEKL. V lost 2 bases and J 8 bases, leaving 19 bases between the germline ends. The CDR3 consists of 16 residues. CDR3 DNA: TGCGCCAGCAGCCAAATTGAGAGGGGTTTGGAGGACATTCAGTACTTC. This translates into CASSQIERGLEDIQYF.